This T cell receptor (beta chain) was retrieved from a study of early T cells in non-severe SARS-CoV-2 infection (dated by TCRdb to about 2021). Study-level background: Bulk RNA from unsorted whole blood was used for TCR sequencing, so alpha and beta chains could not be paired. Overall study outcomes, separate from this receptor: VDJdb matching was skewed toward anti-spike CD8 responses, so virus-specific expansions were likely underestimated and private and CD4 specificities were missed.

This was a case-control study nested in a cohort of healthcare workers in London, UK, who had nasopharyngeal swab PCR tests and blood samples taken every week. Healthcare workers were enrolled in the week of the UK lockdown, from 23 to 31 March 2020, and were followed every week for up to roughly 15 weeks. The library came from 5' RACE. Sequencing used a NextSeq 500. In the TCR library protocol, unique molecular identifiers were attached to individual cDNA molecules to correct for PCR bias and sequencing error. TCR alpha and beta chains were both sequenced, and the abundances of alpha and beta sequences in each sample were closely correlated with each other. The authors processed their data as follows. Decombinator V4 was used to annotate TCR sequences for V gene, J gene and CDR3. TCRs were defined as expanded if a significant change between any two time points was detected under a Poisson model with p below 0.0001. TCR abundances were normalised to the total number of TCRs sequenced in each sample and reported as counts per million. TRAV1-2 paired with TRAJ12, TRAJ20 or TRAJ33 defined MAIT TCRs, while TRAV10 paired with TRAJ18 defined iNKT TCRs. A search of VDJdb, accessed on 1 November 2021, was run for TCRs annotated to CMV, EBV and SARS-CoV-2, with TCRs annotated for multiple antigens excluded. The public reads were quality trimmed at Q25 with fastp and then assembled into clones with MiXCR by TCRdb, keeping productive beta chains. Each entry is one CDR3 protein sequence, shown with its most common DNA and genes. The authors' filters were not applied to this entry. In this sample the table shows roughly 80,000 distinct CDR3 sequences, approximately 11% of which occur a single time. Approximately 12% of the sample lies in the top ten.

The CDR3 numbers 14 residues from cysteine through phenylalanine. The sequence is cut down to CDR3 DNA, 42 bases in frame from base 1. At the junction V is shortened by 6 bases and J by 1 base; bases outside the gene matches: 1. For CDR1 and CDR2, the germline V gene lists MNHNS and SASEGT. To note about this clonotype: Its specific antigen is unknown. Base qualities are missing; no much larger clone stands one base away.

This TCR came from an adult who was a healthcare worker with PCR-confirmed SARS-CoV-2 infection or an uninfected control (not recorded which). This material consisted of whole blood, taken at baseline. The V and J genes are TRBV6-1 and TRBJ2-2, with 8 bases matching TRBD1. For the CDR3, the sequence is CASRGQVNTGELFF. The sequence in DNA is TGTGCCAGCAGGGGACAGGTGAACACCGGGGAGCTGTTTTTT.